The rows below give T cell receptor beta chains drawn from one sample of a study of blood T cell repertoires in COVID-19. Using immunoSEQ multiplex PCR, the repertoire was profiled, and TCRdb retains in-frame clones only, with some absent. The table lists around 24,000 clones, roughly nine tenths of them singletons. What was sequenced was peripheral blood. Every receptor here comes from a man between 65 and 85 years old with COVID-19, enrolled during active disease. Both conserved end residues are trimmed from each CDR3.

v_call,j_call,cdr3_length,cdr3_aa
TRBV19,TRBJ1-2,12,ASKTGGADEGYT
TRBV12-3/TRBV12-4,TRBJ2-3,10,ASRSLPDTQY
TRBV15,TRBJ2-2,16,ATSRGTSGRARTGELF
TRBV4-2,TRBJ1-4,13,ASSQSTGRNEKLF
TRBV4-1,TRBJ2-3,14,ASSQGTSGGTDTQY
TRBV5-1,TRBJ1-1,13,ASSSLGQGGTEAF
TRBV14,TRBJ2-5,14,ASSQAGQVYQETQY
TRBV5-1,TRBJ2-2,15,ASSLDPGGPVTGELF
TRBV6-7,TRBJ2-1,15,ASSSPGQGRSYNEQF
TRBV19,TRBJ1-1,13,ASTPYGAADTEAF
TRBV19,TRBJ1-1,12,ASRSMVMNTEAF
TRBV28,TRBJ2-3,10,ASRGNTDTQY
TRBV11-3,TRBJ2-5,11,ASSLTGTSGQY
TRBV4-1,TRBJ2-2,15,ASSQERGGPPTGELF
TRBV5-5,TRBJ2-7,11,ASSLIVRVEQY
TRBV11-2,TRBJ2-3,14,ASSNGWDRPSDTQY
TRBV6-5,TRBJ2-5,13,ASSYVGQGKETQY
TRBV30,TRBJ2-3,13,AWRRGLAGTDTQY
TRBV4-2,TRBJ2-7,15,ASSQDHLQLGDDEQY
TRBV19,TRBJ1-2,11,ASSMEGLNGYT
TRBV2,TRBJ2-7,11,ATTGGQGREQY
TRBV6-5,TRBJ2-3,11,ASILAGTDTQY
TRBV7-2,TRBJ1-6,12,ASSLAQTNSPLH
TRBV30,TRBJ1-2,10,AWDGTVYGYT
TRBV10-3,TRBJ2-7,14,AISELLAGGPGEQY
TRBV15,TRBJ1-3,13,ATSRDPGSGNTIY
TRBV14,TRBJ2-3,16,ASSQLRQGATMTDTQY